This TCR beta chain was sequenced in a study of shared clonotypes between healthy human individuals. V lost 1 base, J lost 3 bases, and 16 bases lay in between. The CDR3 sequence is 16 residues long. Germline loops: CDR1 SGHVS, CDR2 FNYEAQ. This table comes from immunoSEQ multiplex PCR, and its TCRdb copy is limited to in-frame clones, with some not included. The data hold around 600,000 clones, with roughly 98% observed a single time. Selected positively for CCR7 and CD45RO-negative, naive CD8 cells excluded terminally differentiated effector memory CD45RA+ cells. The receptor comes from a man under 40 in good health. The chain recombines TRBV7-6 with TRBJ2-7, with D possibly matching TRBD1 (6 bases). Sequencing used naive CD8+ T cells sorted from blood. The CDR3 loop reads CASSLGGQRPFYEQYF. CDR3 bases: TGTGCCAGCAGCTTAGGTGGACAGAGACCTTTCTACGAGCAGTACTTC.